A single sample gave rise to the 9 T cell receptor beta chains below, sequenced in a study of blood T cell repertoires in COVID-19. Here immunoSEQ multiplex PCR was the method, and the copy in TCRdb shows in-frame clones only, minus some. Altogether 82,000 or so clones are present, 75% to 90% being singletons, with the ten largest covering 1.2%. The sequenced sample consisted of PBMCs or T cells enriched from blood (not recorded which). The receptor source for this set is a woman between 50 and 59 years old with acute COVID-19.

The CDR3, as DNA: TGTGCCAGCAGCCAAGGGCTAGCGGGTAACAATGAGCAGTTCTTC. Amino acids: CASSQGLAGNNEQFF. V gene TRBV4-2 combines with J gene TRBJ2-1; 8 bases align to TRBD2. The V segment lost 1 base and the J segment 5 bases; nucleotides outside the gene matches: 4. Germline V CDR1 and CDR2: LGHNA, YNFKEQ. The CDR3 runs to 15 residues.

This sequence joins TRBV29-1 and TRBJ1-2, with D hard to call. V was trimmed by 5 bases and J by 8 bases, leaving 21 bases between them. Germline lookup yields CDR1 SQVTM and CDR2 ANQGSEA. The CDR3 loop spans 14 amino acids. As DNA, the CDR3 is TGCAGCGTTTTTATCCCGGGTTTTGGTCCCGGCTACACCTTC. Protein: CSVFIPGFGPGYTF.

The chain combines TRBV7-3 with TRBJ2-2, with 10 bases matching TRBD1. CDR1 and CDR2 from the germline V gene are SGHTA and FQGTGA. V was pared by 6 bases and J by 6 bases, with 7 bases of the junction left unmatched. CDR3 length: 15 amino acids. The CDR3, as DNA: TGTGCCAGCAGGGCCGGGACAGGGGTTCCCGGGGAGCTGTTTTTT. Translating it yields CASRAGTGVPGELFF.

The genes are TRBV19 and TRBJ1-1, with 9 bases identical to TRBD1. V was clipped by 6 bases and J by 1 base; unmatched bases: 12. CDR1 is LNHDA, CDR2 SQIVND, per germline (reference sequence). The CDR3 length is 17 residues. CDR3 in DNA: TGTGCCAGTAGCCACACCCGAGGGACAGGGTCGAACACTGAAGCTTTCTTT. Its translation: CASSHTRGTGSNTEAFF.

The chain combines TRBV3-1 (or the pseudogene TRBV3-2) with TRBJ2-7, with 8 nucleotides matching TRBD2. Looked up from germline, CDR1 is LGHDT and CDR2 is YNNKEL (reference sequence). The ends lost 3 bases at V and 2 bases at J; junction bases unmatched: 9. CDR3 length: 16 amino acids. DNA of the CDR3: TGTGCCAGCAGCCAGGGAGCGGGAGCGGGGGCCTACGAGCAGTACTTC. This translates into CASSQGAGAGAYEQYF.

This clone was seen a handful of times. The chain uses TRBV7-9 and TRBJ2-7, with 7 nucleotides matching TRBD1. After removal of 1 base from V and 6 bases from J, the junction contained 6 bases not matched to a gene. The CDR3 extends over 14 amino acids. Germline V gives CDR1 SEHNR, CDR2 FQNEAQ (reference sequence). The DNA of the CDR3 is TGTGCCAGCAGCTTAGAACAGGGGCCCCCCGAGCAGTACTTC. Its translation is CASSLEQGPPEQYF.

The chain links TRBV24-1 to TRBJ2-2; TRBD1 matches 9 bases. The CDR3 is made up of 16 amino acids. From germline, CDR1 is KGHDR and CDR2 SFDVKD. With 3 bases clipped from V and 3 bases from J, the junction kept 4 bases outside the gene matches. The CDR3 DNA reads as TGTGCCACCAGTGATACCCGGACAGGGGACACCGGGGAGCTGTTTTTT. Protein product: CATSDTRTGDTGELFF.

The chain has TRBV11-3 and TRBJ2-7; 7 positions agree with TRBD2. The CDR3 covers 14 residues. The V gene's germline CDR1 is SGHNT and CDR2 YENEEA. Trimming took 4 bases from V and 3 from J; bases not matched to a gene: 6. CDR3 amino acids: CASSSGGSSYEQYF. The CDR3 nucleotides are TGTGCCAGCAGCTCTGGCGGGAGTAGCTACGAGCAGTACTTC.

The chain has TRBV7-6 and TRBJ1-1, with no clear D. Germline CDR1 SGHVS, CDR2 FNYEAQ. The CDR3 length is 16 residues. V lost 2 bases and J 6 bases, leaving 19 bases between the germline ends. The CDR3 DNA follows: TGTGCCAGCAGCTTATACTCGGGTCCCTGGGAGGCTGAAGCTTTCTTT. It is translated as CASSLYSGPWEAEAFF.